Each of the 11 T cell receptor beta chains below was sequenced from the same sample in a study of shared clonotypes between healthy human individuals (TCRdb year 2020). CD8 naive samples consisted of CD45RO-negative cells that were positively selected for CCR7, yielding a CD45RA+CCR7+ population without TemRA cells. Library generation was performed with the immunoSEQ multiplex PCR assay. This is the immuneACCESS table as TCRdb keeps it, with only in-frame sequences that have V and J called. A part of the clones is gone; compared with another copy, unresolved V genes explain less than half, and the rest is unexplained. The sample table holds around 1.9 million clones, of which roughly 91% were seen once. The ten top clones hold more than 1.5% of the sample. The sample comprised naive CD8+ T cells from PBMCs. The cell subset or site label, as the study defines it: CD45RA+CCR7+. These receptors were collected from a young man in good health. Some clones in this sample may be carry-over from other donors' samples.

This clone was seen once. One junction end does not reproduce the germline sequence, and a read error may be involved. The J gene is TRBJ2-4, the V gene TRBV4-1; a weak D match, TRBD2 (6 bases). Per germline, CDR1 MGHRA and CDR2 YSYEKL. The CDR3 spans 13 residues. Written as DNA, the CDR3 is TGCGCCAGCAGCCTCTCTGGCGGGACCCCGCTGGGCTTC. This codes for CASSLSGGTPLGF.

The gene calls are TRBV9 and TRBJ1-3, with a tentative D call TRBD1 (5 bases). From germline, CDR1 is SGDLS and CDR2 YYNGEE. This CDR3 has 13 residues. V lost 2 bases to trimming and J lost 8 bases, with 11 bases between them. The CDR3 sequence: CASSVQGFDTIYF. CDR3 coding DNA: TGTGCCAGCAGCGTCCAGGGTTTCGACACCATATATTTT.

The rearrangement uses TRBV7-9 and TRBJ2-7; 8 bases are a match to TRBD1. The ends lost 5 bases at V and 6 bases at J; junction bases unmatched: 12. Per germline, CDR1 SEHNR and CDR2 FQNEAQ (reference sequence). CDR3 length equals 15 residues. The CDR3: CASSHDRGWLGEQYF. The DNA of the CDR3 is TGTGCCAGCAGCCACGACAGGGGTTGGCTTGGCGAGCAGTACTTC. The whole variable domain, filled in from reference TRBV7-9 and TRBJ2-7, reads DTGVSQNPRHKITKRGQNVTFRCDPISEHNRLYWYRQTLGQGPEFLTYFQNEAQLEKSRLLSDRFSAERPKGSFSTLEIQRTEQGDSAMYLCASSHDRGWLGEQYFGPGTRLTVT.

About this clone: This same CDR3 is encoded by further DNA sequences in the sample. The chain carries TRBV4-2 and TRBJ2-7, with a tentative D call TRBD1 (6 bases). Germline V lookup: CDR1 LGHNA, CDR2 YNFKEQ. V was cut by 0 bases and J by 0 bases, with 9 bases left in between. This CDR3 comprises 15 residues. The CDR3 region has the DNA TGTGCCAGCAGCCAAGATCAGGGGTCCTCCTACGAGCAGTACTTC. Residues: CASSQDQGSSYEQYF.

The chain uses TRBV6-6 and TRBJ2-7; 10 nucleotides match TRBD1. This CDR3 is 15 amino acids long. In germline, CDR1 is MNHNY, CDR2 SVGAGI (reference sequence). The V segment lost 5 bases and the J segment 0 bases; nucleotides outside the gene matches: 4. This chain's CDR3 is CASSTGQGSSYEQYF. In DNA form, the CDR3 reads TGTGCCAGCAGTACGGGACAGGGGAGCTCCTACGAGCAGTACTTC.

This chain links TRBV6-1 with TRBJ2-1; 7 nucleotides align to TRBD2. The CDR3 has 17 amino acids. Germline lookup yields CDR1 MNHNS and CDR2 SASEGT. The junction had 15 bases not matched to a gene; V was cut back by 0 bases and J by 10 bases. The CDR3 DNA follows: TGTGCCAGCAGTGAAGCGTGGTGGCGGGAGTTAATGAGGGAGCAGTTCTTC. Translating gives CASSEAWWRELMREQFF.

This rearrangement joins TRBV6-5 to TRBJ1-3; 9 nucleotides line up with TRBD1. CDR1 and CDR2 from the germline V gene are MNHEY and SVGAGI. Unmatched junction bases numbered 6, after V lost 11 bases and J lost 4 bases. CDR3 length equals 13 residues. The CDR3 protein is CAFTGGKGNTIYF. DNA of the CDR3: TGTGCCTTCACAGGGGGCAAAGGAAACACCATATATTTT.

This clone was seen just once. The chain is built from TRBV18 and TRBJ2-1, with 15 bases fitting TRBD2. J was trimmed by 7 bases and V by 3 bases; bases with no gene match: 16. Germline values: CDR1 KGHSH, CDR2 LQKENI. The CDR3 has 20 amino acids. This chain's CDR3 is CASSPTETEGLAGGGNEQFF. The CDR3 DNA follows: TGTGCCAGCTCACCGACAGAAACGGAAGGACTAGCGGGAGGGGGAAATGAGCAGTTCTTC.

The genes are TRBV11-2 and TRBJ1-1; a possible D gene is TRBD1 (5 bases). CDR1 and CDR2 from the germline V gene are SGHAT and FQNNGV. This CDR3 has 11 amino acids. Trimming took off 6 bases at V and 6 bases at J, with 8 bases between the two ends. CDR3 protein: CASRRGSEAFF. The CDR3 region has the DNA TGTGCCAGCAGGAGGGGATCTGAAGCTTTCTTT.

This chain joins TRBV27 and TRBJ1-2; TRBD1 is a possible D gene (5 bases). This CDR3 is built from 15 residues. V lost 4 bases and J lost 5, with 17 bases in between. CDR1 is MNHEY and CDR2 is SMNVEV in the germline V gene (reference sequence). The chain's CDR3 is CASSSRKGPTYGYTF. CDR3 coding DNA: TGTGCCAGCAGTTCTCGGAAGGGGCCGACTTATGGCTACACCTTC.

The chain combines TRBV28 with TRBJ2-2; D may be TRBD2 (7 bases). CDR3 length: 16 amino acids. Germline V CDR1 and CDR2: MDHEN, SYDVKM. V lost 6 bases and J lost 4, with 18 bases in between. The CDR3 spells CASRVWGGRGTGELFF. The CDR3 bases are TGTGCCAGCAGGGTCTGGGGGGGGCGCGGCACCGGGGAGCTGTTTTTT.